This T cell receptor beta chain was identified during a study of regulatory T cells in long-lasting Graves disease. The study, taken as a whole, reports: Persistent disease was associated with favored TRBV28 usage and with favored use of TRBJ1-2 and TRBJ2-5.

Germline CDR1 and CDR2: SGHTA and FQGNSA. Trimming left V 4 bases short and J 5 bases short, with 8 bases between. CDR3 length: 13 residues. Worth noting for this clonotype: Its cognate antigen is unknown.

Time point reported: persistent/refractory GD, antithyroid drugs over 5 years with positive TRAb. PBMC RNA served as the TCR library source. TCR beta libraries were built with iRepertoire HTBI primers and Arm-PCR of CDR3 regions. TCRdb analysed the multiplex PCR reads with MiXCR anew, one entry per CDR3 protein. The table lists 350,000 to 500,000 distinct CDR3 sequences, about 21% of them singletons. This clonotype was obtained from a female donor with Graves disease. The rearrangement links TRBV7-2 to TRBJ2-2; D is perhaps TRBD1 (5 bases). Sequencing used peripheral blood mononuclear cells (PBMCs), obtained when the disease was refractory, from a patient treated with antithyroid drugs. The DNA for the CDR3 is TGTGCCAGCAGCTGGAGACAGACCGGGGAGCTGTTTTTT. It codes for CASSWRQTGELFF.